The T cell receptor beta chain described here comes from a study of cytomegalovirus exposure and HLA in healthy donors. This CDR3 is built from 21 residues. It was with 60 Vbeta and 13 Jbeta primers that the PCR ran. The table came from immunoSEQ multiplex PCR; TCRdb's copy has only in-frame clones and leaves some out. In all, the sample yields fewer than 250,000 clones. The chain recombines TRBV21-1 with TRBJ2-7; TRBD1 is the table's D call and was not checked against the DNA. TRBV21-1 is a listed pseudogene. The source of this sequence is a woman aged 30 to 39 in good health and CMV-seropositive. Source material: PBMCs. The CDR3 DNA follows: TGTGCCAGCAGCAAGTTCCGCACAGGACAGGGGGACCGCATAATGGTCTACGAGCAGTACTTC. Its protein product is CASSKFRTGQGDRIMVYEQYF.